These 8 T cell receptor beta chains originate from one sample sequenced in a study of cytomegalovirus exposure and HLA in healthy donors. The PCR made use of 60 Vbeta and 13 Jbeta primers. The table came from immunoSEQ multiplex PCR; TCRdb's copy has only in-frame clones and leaves some out. Among 140,000 or so clones listed, approximately 57% were seen once. The sequenced sample was PBMCs. Receptors were obtained from a male donor in good health and CMV-seronegative.

The chain uses TRBV7-9 and TRBJ1-2; 8 bases are a match to TRBD1. Per the germline V gene, CDR1 is SEHNR and CDR2 is FQNEAQ (reference sequence). The CDR3 sequence is 16 residues long. The V segment lost 3 bases and the J segment 0 bases; nucleotides outside the gene matches: 6. CDR3 protein: CASSFKDREPNYGYTF. CDR3 nucleotide sequence: TGTGCCAGCAGCTTCAAGGACAGGGAGCCTAACTATGGCTACACCTTC.

The V and J genes are TRBV5-4 and TRBJ2-1, with 10 bases matching TRBD2. Trimming at V came to 0 bases and at J to 2 bases, leaving 2 bases not matched to a gene. The CDR3 totals 16 residues. The germline CDR1 and CDR2 sequences are SGHNT and YYREEE (reference sequence). In DNA, the CDR3 is TGTGCCAGCAGCTTGGGTACTAGCGGGGCCTACAATGAGCAGTTCTTC. Its translation: CASSLGTSGAYNEQFF.

The chain recombines TRBV9 with TRBJ1-1; D may be TRBD1 (5 bases). This CDR3 contains 13 residues. V lost 4 bases, J lost 5 bases, and 12 bases lay in between. Germline V gene data show CDR1 as SGDLS and CDR2 as YYNGEE. The CDR3 sequence: CASSPGGGTEAFF. CDR3 coding DNA: TGTGCCAGCAGCCCTGGGGGGGGGACTGAAGCTTTCTTT.

This chain links TRBV4-1 with TRBJ2-5, with D possibly TRBD1 on 5 matching bases. V was shortened by 0 bases and J by 2 bases, with 16 bases between the two germline ends. CDR1 is MGHRA, CDR2 YSYEKL, per germline. This CDR3 is built from 17 residues. The CDR3 nucleotides read TGCGCCAGCAGCCAAGATCCGTCAGGGCCAGCTCAAGAGACCCAGTACTTC. This codes for CASSQDPSGPAQETQYF.

This clone has a handful of counts. The chain has TRBV18 and TRBJ2-3; no clear D gene. Germline V gene sequence: CDR1 KGHSH, CDR2 LQKENI. Trimming cost V 3 bases and J 4 bases, with 2 bases left between them. The length of the CDR3 is 11 residues. The CDR3 sequence is CASSPSDTQYF. The CDR3 DNA follows: TGTGCCAGCTCACCCTCAGATACGCAGTATTTT.

The chain employs TRBV5-1 and TRBJ2-1; D is possibly TRBD2 (6 bases). Germline-derived CDR1 and CDR2 are SGHRS and YFSETQ. CDR3 length: 14 residues. Trimming took off 0 bases at V and 8 bases at J, with 12 bases between the two ends. The CDR3 DNA sequence: TGCGCCAGCAGCTTGGGGCGGGGTCGGGATGAGCAGTTCTTC. This encodes CASSLGRGRDEQFF.

V is TRBV6-6 and J is TRBJ1-2; the match to TRBD1 covers 8 bases. The germline V gene encodes CDR1 MNHNY and CDR2 SVGAGI (reference sequence). The CDR3 consists of 15 residues. The V gene end was trimmed by 5 bases and the J gene end by 4 bases; junction bases not matched to a gene: 9. The CDR3 region has the DNA TGTGCCAGCAGTCCAACAGGGACAGGAGTCTATGGCTACACCTTC. This gives the protein CASSPTGTGVYGYTF.

The count of this clone is one. The genes are TRBV5-4 and TRBJ2-7; D might be TRBD2 (5 bases). V lost 2 bases and J 0 bases, leaving 9 bases between the germline ends. Germline lookup yields CDR1 SGHNT and CDR2 YYREEE (reference sequence). The CDR3 sequence is 14 residues long. As DNA, the CDR3 is TGTGCCAGCAGCTTCCCGGGAACCTCCTACGAGCAGTACTTC. Amino acid sequence: CASSFPGTSYEQYF.